This TCR beta chain stems from a study of shared clonotypes between healthy human individuals. Findings and caveats of the study: Depth was large, yet rarefaction showed that sorted-subset sequencing was incomplete.

The V segment lost 5 bases and the J segment 4 bases; nucleotides outside the gene matches: 4. Germline V gene data show CDR1 as MNHNS and CDR2 as SASEGT. The CDR3 runs to 13 residues. Using immunoSEQ multiplex PCR, the repertoire was profiled, and TCRdb retains in-frame clones only, with some absent. This repertoire shows more than 2 million clones, 85% to 95% found once; its top ten account for around 0.13%. The healthy adult donors were HIV-negative and reported no recent acute infections or vaccinations. A note on this clone: As yet, its antigen is unknown.

The gene calls are TRBV6-1 and TRBJ1-2; 7 bases align to TRBD1. The clonotype comes from a man between 18 and 35 years old in good health. The sequencing sample was made of naive CD4+ T cells sorted from blood. Subset meaning: CD45RA+ positively selected. The CDR3 here is CASSQRGPYGYTF. The CDR3 region has the DNA TGTGCCAGCAGTCAAAGGGGGCCCTATGGCTACACCTTC.